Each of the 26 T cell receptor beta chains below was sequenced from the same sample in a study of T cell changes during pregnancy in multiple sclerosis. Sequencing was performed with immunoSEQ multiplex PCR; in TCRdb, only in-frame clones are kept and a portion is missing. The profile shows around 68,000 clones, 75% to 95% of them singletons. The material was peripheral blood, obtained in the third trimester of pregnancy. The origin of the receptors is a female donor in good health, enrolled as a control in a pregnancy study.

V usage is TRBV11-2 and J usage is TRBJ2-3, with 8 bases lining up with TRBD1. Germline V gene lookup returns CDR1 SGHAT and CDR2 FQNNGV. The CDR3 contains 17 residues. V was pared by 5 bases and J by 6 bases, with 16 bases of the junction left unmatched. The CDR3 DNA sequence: TGTGCCAGCAGCGGACTAATTCGAACAGGGGGTACGGATACGCAGTATTTT. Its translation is CASSGLIRTGGTDTQYF.

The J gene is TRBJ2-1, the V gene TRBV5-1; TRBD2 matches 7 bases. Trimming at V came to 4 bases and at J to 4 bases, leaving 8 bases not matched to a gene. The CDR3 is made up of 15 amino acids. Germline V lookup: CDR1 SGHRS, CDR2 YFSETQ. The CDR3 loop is CASSRTSTPYNEQFF. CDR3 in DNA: TGCGCCAGCAGCCGGACTAGTACCCCTTACAATGAGCAGTTCTTC.

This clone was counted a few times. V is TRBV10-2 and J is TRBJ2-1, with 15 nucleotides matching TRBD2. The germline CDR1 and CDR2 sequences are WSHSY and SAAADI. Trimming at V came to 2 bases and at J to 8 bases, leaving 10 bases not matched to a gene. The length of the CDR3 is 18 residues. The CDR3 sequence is CASSENIGTSGRSDEQFF. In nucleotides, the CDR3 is TGCGCCAGCAGTGAGAACATCGGGACTAGCGGGAGGAGTGATGAGCAGTTCTTC.

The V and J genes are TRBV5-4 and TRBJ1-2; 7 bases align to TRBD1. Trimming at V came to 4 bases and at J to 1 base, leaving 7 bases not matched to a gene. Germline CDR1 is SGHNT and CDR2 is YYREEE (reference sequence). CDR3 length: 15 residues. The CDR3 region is CASSGAGGVNYGYTF. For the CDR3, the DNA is TGTGCCAGCAGCGGGGCAGGGGGTGTTAACTATGGCTACACCTTC.

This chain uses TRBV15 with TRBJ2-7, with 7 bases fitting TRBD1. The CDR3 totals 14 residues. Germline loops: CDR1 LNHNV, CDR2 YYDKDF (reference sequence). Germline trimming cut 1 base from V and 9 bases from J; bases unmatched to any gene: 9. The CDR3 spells CATSRAGTEQRQYF. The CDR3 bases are TGTGCCACCAGCAGAGCCGGGACAGAGCAAAGGCAGTACTTC. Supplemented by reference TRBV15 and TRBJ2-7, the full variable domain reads DAMVIQNPRYQVTQFGKPVTLSCSQTLNHNVMYWYQQKSSQAPKLLFHYYDKDFNNEADTPDNFQSRRPNTSFCFLDIRSPGLGDTAMYLCATSRAGTEQRQYFGPGTRLTVT.

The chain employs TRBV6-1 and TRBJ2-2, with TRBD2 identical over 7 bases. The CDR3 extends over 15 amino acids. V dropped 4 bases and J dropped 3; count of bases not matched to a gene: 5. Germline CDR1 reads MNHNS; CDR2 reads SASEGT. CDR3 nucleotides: TGTGCCAGCAGTGGCCCAGGGAGGGACACCGGGGAGCTGTTTTTT. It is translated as CASSGPGRDTGELFF.

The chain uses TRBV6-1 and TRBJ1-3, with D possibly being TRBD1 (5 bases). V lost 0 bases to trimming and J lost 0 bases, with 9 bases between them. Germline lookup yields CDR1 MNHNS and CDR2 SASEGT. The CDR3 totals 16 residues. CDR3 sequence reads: CASSEAHDSSGNTIYF. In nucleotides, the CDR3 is TGTGCCAGCAGTGAAGCCCACGACAGCTCTGGAAACACCATATATTTT.

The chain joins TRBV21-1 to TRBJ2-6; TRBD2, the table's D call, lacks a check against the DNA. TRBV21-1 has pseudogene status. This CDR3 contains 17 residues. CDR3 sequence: CASSKDRSFSGANVLTF. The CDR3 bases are TGTGCCAGCAGCAAAGACCGGAGTTTCTCTGGGGCCAACGTCCTGACTTTC.

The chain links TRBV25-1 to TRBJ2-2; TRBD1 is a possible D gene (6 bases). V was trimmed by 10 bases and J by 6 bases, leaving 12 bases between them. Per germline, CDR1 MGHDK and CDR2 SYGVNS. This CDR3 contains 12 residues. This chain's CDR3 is CATDEGAGELFF. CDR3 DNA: TGTGCCACCGACGAGGGGGCCGGGGAGCTGTTTTTT. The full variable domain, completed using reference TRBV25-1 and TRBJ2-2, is EADIYQTPRYLVIGTGKKITLECSQTMGHDKMYWYQQDPGMELHLIHYSYGVNSTEKGDLSSESTVSRIRTEHFPLTLESARPSHTSQYLCATDEGAGELFFGEGSRLTVL.

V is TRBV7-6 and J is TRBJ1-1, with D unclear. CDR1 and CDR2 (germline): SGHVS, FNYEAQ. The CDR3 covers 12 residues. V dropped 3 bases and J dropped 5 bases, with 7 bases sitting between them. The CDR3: CASSLGETEAFF. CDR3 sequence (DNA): TGTGCCAGCAGCTTGGGAGAGACTGAAGCTTTCTTT.

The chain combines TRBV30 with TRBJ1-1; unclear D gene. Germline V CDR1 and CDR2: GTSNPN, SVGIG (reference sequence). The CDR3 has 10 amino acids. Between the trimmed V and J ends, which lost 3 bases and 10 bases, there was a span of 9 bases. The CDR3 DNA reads TGTGCCTGGAGAGAGGCTAGAGCTTTCTTT. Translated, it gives CAWREARAFF.

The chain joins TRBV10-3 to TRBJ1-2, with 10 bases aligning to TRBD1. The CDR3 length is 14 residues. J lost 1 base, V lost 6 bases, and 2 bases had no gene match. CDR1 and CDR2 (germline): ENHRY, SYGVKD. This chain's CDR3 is CAISRDRGNYGYTF. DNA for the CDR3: TGTGCCATCAGCCGGGACAGGGGTAACTATGGCTACACCTTC.

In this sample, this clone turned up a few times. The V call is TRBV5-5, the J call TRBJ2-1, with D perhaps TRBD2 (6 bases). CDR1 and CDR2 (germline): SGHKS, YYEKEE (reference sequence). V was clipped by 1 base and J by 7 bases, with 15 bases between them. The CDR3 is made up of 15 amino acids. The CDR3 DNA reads TGTGCCAGCAGCTTGAACAGCGGGTCGTTTAATGAGCAGTTCTTC. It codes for CASSLNSGSFNEQFF.

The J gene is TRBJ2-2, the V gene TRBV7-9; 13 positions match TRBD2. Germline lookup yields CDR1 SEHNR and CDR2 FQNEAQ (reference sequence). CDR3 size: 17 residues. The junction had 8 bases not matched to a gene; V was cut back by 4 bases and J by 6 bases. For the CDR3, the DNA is TGTGCCAGCAGCTCGTACACTAGCGGGGGGGCTGCCGGGGAGCTGTTTTTT. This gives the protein CASSSYTSGGAAGELFF. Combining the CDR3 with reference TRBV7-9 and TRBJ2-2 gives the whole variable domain DTGVSQNPRHKITKRGQNVTFRCDPISEHNRLYWYRQTLGQGPEFLTYFQNEAQLEKSRLLSDRFSAERPKGSFSTLEIQRTEQGDSAMYLCASSSYTSGGAAGELFFGEGSRLTVL.

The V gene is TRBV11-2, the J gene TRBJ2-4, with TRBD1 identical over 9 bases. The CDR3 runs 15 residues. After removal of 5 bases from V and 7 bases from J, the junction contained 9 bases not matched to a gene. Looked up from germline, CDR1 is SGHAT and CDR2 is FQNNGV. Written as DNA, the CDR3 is TGTGCCAGCAGCCCCTTAATAGGACAGGGGAACATTCAGTACTTC. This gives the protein CASSPLIGQGNIQYF.

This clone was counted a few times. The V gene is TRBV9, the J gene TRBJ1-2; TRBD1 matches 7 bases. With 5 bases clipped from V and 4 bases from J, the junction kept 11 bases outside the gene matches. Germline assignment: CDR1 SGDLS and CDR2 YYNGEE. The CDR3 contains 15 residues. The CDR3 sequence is CASSAGTDTIYGYTF. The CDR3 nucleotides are TGTGCCAGCAGTGCTGGGACAGATACCATCTATGGCTACACCTTC.

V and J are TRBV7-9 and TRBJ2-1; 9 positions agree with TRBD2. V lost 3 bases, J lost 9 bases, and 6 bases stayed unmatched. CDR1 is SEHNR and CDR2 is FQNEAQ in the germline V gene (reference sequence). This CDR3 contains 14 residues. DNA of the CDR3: TGTGCCAGCAGCTTGGTTAGCGGGAGAGGTGAGCAGTTCTTC. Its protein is CASSLVSGRGEQFF.

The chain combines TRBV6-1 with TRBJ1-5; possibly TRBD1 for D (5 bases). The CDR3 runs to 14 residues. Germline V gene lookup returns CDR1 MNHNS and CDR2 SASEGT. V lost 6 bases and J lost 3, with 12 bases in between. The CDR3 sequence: CASRVDRDNQPQHF. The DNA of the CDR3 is TGTGCCAGCAGGGTAGACAGAGACAATCAGCCCCAGCATTTT.

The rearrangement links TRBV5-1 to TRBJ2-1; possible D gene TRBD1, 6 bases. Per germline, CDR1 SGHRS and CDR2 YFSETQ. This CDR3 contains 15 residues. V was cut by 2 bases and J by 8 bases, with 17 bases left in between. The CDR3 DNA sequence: TGCGCCAGCAGCTTCCTCGGGACATTGAGAGATGAGCAGTTCTTC. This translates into CASSFLGTLRDEQFF.

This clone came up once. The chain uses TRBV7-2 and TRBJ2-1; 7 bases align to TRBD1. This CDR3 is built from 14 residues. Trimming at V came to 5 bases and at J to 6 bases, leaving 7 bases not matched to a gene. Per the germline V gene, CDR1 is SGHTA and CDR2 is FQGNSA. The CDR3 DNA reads TGTGCCAGCAGCCCCCGACAGGGCCTCAATGAGCAGTTCTTC. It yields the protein CASSPRQGLNEQFF.

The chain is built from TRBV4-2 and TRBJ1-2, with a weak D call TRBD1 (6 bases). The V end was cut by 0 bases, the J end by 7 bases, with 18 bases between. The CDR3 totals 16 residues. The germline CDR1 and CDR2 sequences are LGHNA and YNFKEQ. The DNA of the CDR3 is TGTGCCAGCAGCCAAGATCCGGACAGCCAAGGGGGTGGCTACACCTTC. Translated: CASSQDPDSQGGGYTF.

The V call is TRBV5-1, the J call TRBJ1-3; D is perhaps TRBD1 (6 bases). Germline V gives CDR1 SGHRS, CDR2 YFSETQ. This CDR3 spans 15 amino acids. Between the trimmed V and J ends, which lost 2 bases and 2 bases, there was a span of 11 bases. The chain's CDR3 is CASSFSEGAGNTIYF. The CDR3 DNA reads TGCGCCAGCAGCTTTTCCGAGGGGGCTGGAAACACCATATATTTT.

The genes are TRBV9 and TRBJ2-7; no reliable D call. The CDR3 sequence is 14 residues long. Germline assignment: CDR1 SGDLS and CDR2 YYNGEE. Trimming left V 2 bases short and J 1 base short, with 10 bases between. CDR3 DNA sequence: TGTGCCAGCAGCGTTGGCGAGGTGTCCTACGAGCAGTACTTC. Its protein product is CASSVGEVSYEQYF.

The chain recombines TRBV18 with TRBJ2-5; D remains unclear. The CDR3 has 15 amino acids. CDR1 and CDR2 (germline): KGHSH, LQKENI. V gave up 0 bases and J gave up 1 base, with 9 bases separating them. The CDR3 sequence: CASSPPNRAQETQYF. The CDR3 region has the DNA TGTGCCAGCTCACCACCTAACCGCGCCCAAGAGACCCAGTACTTC.

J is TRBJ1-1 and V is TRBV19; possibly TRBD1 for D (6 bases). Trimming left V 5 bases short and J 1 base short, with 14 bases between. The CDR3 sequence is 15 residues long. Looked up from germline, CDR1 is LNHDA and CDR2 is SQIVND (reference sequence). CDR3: CASSPHGGQNTEAFF. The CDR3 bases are TGTGCCAGTAGTCCTCACGGGGGGCAGAACACTGAAGCTTTCTTT.

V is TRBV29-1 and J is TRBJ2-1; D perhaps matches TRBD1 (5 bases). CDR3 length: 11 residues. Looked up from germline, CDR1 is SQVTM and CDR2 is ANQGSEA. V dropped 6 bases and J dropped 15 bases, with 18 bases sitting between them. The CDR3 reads CSVRGQGRLFF. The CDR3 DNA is TGCAGCGTCAGAGGCCAGGGCAGGCTGTTCTTC.